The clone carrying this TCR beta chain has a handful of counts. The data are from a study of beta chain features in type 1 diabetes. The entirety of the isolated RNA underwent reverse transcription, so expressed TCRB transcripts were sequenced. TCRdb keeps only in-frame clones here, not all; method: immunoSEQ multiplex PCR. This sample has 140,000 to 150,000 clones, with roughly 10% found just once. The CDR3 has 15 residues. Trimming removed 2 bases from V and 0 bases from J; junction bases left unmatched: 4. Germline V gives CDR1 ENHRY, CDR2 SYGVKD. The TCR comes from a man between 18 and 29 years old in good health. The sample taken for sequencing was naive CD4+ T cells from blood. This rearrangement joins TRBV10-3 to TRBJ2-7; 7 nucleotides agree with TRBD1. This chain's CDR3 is CAISEGRGSSYEQYF. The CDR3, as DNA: TGTGCCATCAGTGAGGGCAGGGGGAGCTCCTACGAGCAGTACTTC.